The 9 T cell receptor beta chains below come from one sample, sequenced in a study of blood T cell repertoires in COVID-19. Sequencing was performed with immunoSEQ multiplex PCR; in TCRdb, only in-frame clones are kept and a portion is missing. Of 26,000 or so clones listed, 80% to 90% are singletons. The specimen sequenced was peripheral blood. The receptors here all came from a human donor in a cohort sampled during active COVID-19. The donor label of this sample is uncertain.

The chain is built from TRBV7-3 and TRBJ2-3, with 8 bases matching TRBD1. Losses at the gene ends were 3 bases for V and 8 bases for J; bases not matched to a gene: 4. The length of the CDR3 is 13 residues. CDR1 is SGHTA and CDR2 is FQGTGA in the germline V gene. CDR3 amino acids: CASSLTDRGTQYF. In DNA form, the CDR3 reads TGTGCCAGCAGCTTGACTGACAGGGGTACGCAGTATTTT. Looking up the rest from reference TRBV7-3 and TRBJ2-3 gives the full variable domain: GAGVSQTPSNKVTEKGKYVELRCDPISGHTALYWYRQSLGQGPEFLIYFQGTGAADDSGLPNDRFFAVRPEGSVSTLKIQRTERGDSAVYLCASSLTDRGTQYFGPGTRLTVL.

Only a few counts were recorded for this clone. J is TRBJ1-2 and V is TRBV6-1; D unresolved. The CDR3 covers 13 residues. V gave up 2 bases and J gave up 4 bases, with 8 bases separating them. CDR1 and CDR2 (germline): MNHNS, SASEGT. The CDR3 DNA follows: TGTGCCAGCAGTGAATGGGCTACCTATGGCTACACCTTC. Translating it yields CASSEWATYGYTF.

On this clone itself: Sequence at one end of the junction differs from germline and may be a read error. The chain combines TRBV11-1 with TRBJ2-5, with D possibly being TRBD1 (6 bases). The CDR3 length is 14 residues. Germline CDR1 SGHAT, CDR2 FQDESV (reference sequence). The DNA for the CDR3 is TGTGCCAGCAGCTCTCAGGGGCCTCAAGGGACCCAGTACTTC. Amino acid sequence: CASSSQGPQGTQYF.

CDR3 region: CASSYYGPTGELFF. The CDR3 region has the DNA TGTGCCAGCAGTTACTATGGGCCCACCGGGGAGCTGTTTTTT. The J gene is TRBJ2-2, the V gene TRBV6-5; D gene unclear. CDR1 and CDR2 from the germline V gene are MNHEY and SVGAGI. This CDR3 region has 14 residues. V lost 1 base to trimming and J lost 4 bases, with 7 bases between them.

This clone was observed a single time. The gene calls are TRBV5-1 and TRBJ1-6; 9 nucleotides line up with TRBD1. Losses at the gene ends were 3 bases for V and 10 bases for J; bases not matched to a gene: 5. The CDR3 extends over 14 amino acids. Germline V lookup: CDR1 SGHRS, CDR2 YFSETQ. CDR3 region: CASSWTGVPSPLHF. For the CDR3, the DNA is TGCGCCAGCAGCTGGACAGGGGTCCCCTCACCCCTCCACTTT.

V gene TRBV7-6 combines with J gene TRBJ2-2, with D unclear. V was pared by 3 bases and J by 4 bases, with 6 bases between. The length of the CDR3 is 13 residues. Germline CDR1 SGHVS, CDR2 FNYEAQ. DNA for the CDR3: TGTGCCAGCAGCTTTCAGTTCACCGGGGAGCTGTTTTTT. As protein: CASSFQFTGELFF.

This chain uses TRBV28 with TRBJ1-4, with TRBD1 as a possible D gene (5 bases). The CDR3 has 14 residues. Germline loops: CDR1 MDHEN, CDR2 SYDVKM. V lost 5 bases and J lost 8, with 15 bases in between. CDR3 nucleotide sequence: TGTGCCAGCAGTGGGGGGACGGAGCCCGAAAAACTGTTTTTT. Translated: CASSGGTEPEKLFF.

The J gene is TRBJ2-1, the V gene TRBV7-2, with 10 bases lining up with TRBD1. CDR3 length: 13 amino acids. V shed 4 bases, J shed 9 bases, and the junction held 3 bases outside the gene matches. Germline V gives CDR1 SGHTA, CDR2 FQGNSA. The CDR3 region is CASSSTGGVEQFF. CDR3 nucleotide sequence: TGTGCCAGCAGCTCGACAGGGGGCGTTGAGCAGTTCTTC.

The chain employs TRBV18 and TRBJ1-5, with D perhaps TRBD1 (5 bases). CDR1 is KGHSH and CDR2 is LQKENI in the germline V gene. V lost 4 bases and J 6 bases, leaving 10 bases between the germline ends. There are 13 residues in the CDR3. CDR3 amino acids: CASSQGESQPQHF. Written as DNA, the CDR3 is TGTGCCAGCTCACAAGGGGAAAGTCAGCCCCAGCATTTT.